This T cell receptor (beta chain) comes out of a study of T-cell memory formation after mild COVID-19. Whole-study results and caveats: Some SARS-CoV-2-responding clones were already detected in memory before infection. CD4+ contracting clones lay mainly in CM and EM, CD8+ ones in EMRA. The study found balanced CD4/CD8 in clones contracting day 15 to 85 and a CD4+ lean in later expanders.

UMIs and sample barcodes were carried by the TCR alpha and TCR beta cDNA libraries that 5'RACE produced using constant-segment primers. TCRdb fed the 5' RACE reads into MiXCR, producing one record per CDR3 protein. The table records around 250,000 distinct CDR3 sequences, around a tenth of them present only once. With regard to this clonotype: The antigen is undetermined.

Trimming cost V 8 bases and J 4 bases; bases outside gene matches: 3. Germline lookup yields CDR1 MNHEY and CDR2 SMNVEV (reference sequence). This CDR3 spans 13 amino acids. J is TRBJ2-1 and V is TRBV27, with 9 bases that match TRBD2. The sample was PBMCs or a T cell subset sorted from them (not recorded which). This receptor was obtained from a man aged 18 to 30 who had mild COVID-19 (a few samples of this study predate the infection). Cell type and time point are not known. CDR3 loop: CASRLAAYNEQFF. CDR3 DNA: TGTGCCAGCCGACTAGCGGCGTACAATGAGCAGTTCTTC.